The rows below give T cell receptor beta chains drawn from one sample of a study of identical twins. One entry per CDR3 protein results from TCRdb running MiXCR on the 5' RACE reads. The table includes 500,000 to 550,000 distinct CDR3 sequences, approximately 22% detected once. In addition, the sample was reused for a study of T cells expressing NK-cell markers.

The sequenced sample was CD4+ T cells sorted from blood. The receptors stem from a young woman in good health. Both conserved end residues are part of each CDR3. D genes are given only for firm matches. Part of the rows lack a size; the others show once, few, many or a class for expanded clones.

j_gene	d_gene	abundance	v_gene	CDR3aa	CDR3nt
TRBJ2-2	TRBD2	many	TRBV20-1	CSAYSPGLAGGGTGELFF	TGCAGTGCCTACTCCCCGGGACTAGCGGGAGGAGGCACCGGGGAGCTGTTTTTT
TRBJ2-1	.	few	TRBV11-1	CASSSGEPSRAVTYNEQFF	TGTGCCAGCAGCTCCGGAGAACCCAGCAGGGCTGTCACCTACAATGAGCAGTTCTTC
TRBJ2-3	.	few	TRBV6-1	CASTGAGTDTQYF	TGTGCCAGCACGGGGGCCGGCACAGATACGCAGTATTTT
TRBJ1-6	.	.	TRBV5-1	CASSRARTGSYNSPLHF	TGCGCCAGCAGCCGGGCGCGAACCGGGTCCTATAATTCACCCCTCCACTTT
TRBJ1-1	TRBD1	.	TRBV9	CASSDWTGGRVTEAFF	TGTGCCAGCAGCGATTGGACAGGGGGCCGTGTCACTGAAGCTTTCTTT
TRBJ2-1	.	many	TRBV5-1	CASSLDPRGSYNEQFF	TGCGCCAGCAGCTTGGACCCGCGGGGTTCCTACAATGAGCAGTTCTTC
TRBJ2-3	.	.	TRBV6-1	CASSEGPGWGTDTQYF	TGTGCCAGCAGTGAAGGGCCAGGGTGGGGCACAGATACGCAGTATTTT
TRBJ2-7	.	.	TRBV6-1	CASSNAGISYEQYF	TGTGCCAGCAGTAACGCGGGGATCTCCTACGAGCAGTACTTC
TRBJ2-3	.	.	TRBV20-1	CSASPHRASSTDTQYF	TGCAGTGCTAGTCCCCACCGGGCTTCATCCACAGATACGCAGTATTTT
TRBJ2-1	.	many	TRBV20-1	CSARKWVEQFF	TGCAGTGCTAGAAAATGGGTTGAGCAGTTCTTC
TRBJ1-1	.	.	TRBV6-5	CASRHGAGTTEAFF	TGTGCCAGCCGTCACGGGGCAGGGACGACTGAAGCTTTCTTT
TRBJ2-2	.	.	TRBV6-1	CAASGVRGTGELFF	TGTGCCGCATCAGGGGTTAGGGGTACCGGGGAGCTGTTTTTT
TRBJ2-1	.	.	TRBV7-9	CASSLVYGGFNEQFF	TGTGCCAGCAGCTTAGTGTACGGGGGATTCAATGAGCAGTTCTTC
TRBJ2-3	.	few	TRBV6-1	CASSRDFAGDTQYF	TGTGCCAGCAGTCGGGACTTCGCGGGAGATACGCAGTATTTT
TRBJ1-2	.	few	TRBV5-5	CASSWEAAPGNTF	TGTGCCAGCAGCTGGGAGGCCGCACCCGGCAACACCTTC
TRBJ2-1	.	.	TRBV3-1	CASSRAGAGGFKDEQFF	TGTGCCAGCAGCCGAGCGGGGGCAGGGGGCTTTAAGGATGAGCAGTTCTTC
TRBJ2-2	.	few	TRBV25-1	CASKPPTGELFF	TGTGCCAGCAAACCCCCCACCGGGGAGCTGTTTTTT
TRBJ2-5	.	once	TRBV9	CASSESPGWEETQYF	TGTGCCAGCAGCGAGTCACCAGGGTGGGAGGAGACCCAGTACTTC
TRBJ1-2	TRBD1	.	TRBV5-6	CASSPGPGQGARIYGYTF	TGTGCCAGCAGCCCAGGGCCGGGACAGGGGGCGAGGATCTATGGCTACACCTTC
TRBJ2-7	.	.	TRBV5-1	CASKAWGTHSYEQYF	TGCGCCAGCAAAGCTTGGGGGACTCACTCCTACGAGCAGTACTTC
TRBJ2-1	.	many	TRBV20-1	CSARVVRPDNEQFF	TGCAGTGCTAGAGTCGTACGACCGGACAATGAGCAGTTCTTC
TRBJ1-4	.	.	TRBV7-3	CASSLTKGEKLFF	TGTGCCAGCAGCCTGACCAAAGGGGAAAAACTGTTTTTT
TRBJ1-2	.	few	TRBV20-1	CSAGQGYGPNYGYTF	TGCAGTGCTGGGCAGGGCTACGGGCCTAACTATGGCTACACCTTC
TRBJ2-7	.	.	TRBV6-1	CASSLSRAGRYEQYF	TGTGCCAGCAGTCTGTCCAGGGCCGGCCGCTACGAGCAGTACTTC
TRBJ2-1	.	.	TRBV6-5	CASSYLTTSTSGNEQFF	TGTGCCAGCAGTTACTTGACTACTAGCACCTCTGGGAATGAGCAGTTCTTC
TRBJ1-2	.	.	TRBV6-2/TRBV6-3	CASSYRAGGGYTF	TGTGCCAGCAGTTACCGGGCAGGCGGCGGCTACACCTTC
TRBJ2-3	.	.	TRBV20-1	CSAPRRQTGSDTQYF	TGCAGTGCTCCTCGACGTCAGACGGGGTCGGATACGCAGTATTTT
TRBJ2-3	.	.	TRBV20-1	CSASPVGRQYF	TGCAGTGCTAGCCCTGTCGGGCGGCAGTATTTT
TRBJ1-1	.	once	TRBV6-2/TRBV6-3	CASSLQGRKAFF	TGTGCCAGCAGTTTGCAGGGTAGGAAAGCTTTCTTT
TRBJ2-7	TRBD1	few	TRBV12-3/TRBV12-4	CATSRTGTKYEQYF	TGTGCCACTTCGAGGACAGGGACCAAGTACGAGCAGTACTTC
TRBJ2-2	.	many	TRBV12-3/TRBV12-4	CASSFRQANTGELFF	TGTGCCAGCAGTTTCCGACAGGCGAACACCGGGGAGCTGTTTTTT
TRBJ2-1	.	.	TRBV6-1	CASNRHRDTLVSEQFF	TGTGCCAGCAATCGTCATAGGGACACCTTAGTAAGTGAGCAGTTCTTC
TRBJ2-1	TRBD2	few	TRBV12-3/TRBV12-4	CASSWTSGRNEQFF	TGTGCCAGCAGTTGGACTAGCGGGAGGAATGAGCAGTTCTTC
TRBJ1-1	.	many	TRBV12-3/TRBV12-4	CASSLAGRGTEAFF	TGTGCCAGCAGTTTAGCTGGGCGTGGCACTGAAGCTTTCTTT
TRBJ2-2	.	many	TRBV7-9	CASSFRGTGELFF	TGTGCCAGCAGCTTCCGCGGGACCGGGGAGCTGTTTTTT
TRBJ2-1	TRBD2	.	TRBV12-5	CASGPRGLAAVREQFF	TGTGCTAGTGGACCTCGGGGACTAGCGGCCGTCCGGGAGCAGTTCTTC
TRBJ1-3	TRBD1	few	TRBV9	CASSATGGDGNTIYF	TGTGCCAGCAGCGCAACAGGGGGCGATGGAAACACCATATATTTT
TRBJ2-2	TRBD2	.	TRBV20-1	CSADSTSGENTGELFF	TGCAGTGCTGACTCCACTAGCGGGGAGAACACCGGGGAGCTGTTTTTT
TRBJ1-1	.	.	TRBV30	CAWSVFGANTEAFF	TGTGCCTGGAGTGTCTTTGGGGCGAACACTGAAGCTTTCTTT
TRBJ2-7	.	few	TRBV18	CASSPLGYEQYF	TGTGCCAGCTCACCTCTTGGGTACGAGCAGTACTTC
TRBJ2-5	TRBD1	.	TRBV19	CASSDRDQETQYF	TGTGCCAGTAGTGACAGGGACCAAGAGACCCAGTACTTC
TRBJ2-5	TRBD2	few	TRBV11-2	CASSRGPAGAKETQYF	TGTGCCAGCAGCCGGGGTCCAGCGGGGGCCAAAGAGACCCAGTACTTC
TRBJ1-2	.	few	TRBV12-3/TRBV12-4	CASSSFNYLPGGYTF	TGTGCCAGCAGTTCCTTTAACTACCTCCCAGGGGGCTACACCTTC
TRBJ1-5	TRBD1	few	TRBV2	CASKAGTGNQPQHF	TGTGCCAGCAAGGCCGGGACAGGAAATCAGCCCCAGCATTTT
TRBJ2-3	TRBD2	.	TRBV7-3	CASSRGLAGLDTQYF	TGTGCCAGCAGCCGAGGACTAGCGGGGCTAGATACGCAGTATTTT
TRBJ2-5	.	.	TRBV7-3	CASSLNGNQQETQYF	TGTGCCAGCAGCTTAAATGGGAATCAGCAAGAGACCCAGTACTTC
TRBJ2-1	TRBD2	.	TRBV9	CASSVGGPSGDGEQFF	TGTGCCAGCAGCGTGGGGGGGCCTAGCGGGGATGGGGAGCAGTTCTTC
TRBJ1-1	.	many	TRBV20-1	CSALTAAPPRQRNTEAFF	TGCAGTGCACTGACGGCCGCTCCACCCCGACAGAGAAACACTGAAGCTTTCTTT
TRBJ2-7	.	.	TRBV4-3	CASSQEFVASYEQYF	TGCGCCAGCAGCCAAGAGTTTGTGGCCTCCTACGAGCAGTACTTC
TRBJ2-1	.	.	TRBV7-6	CASSPVGGGLGEQFF	TGTGCCAGCAGCCCCGTGGGGGGCGGGTTGGGTGAGCAGTTCTTC
TRBJ2-7	TRBD2	few	TRBV7-9	CASSLNPRAGGPKEQYF	TGTGCCAGCAGCTTAAATCCCCGAGCGGGAGGGCCGAAGGAGCAGTACTTC
TRBJ1-5	.	.	TRBV15	CATSKTVSNQPQHF	TGTGCCACCAGCAAAACGGTTAGCAATCAGCCCCAGCATTTT
TRBJ2-7	TRBD2	few	TRBV7-2	CASSPAGTSPYEQYF	TGTGCCAGCAGCCCAGCCGGGACTAGCCCTTACGAGCAGTACTTC
TRBJ2-3	TRBD2	few	TRBV4-1	CASSQGLAGGEDTQYF	TGCGCCAGCAGCCAGGGACTAGCGGGGGGGGAGGATACGCAGTATTTT
TRBJ2-7	TRBD1	.	TRBV5-6	CASSFSLDRGTHEQYF	TGTGCCAGCAGCTTCTCGCTGGACAGGGGAACCCACGAGCAGTACTTC
TRBJ2-7	TRBD2	.	TRBV20-1	CSARAGAGEQYF	TGCAGTGCCAGAGCGGGAGCTGGGGAGCAGTACTTC
TRBJ1-2	.	.	TRBV5-5	CASTPRGSQVFNYGYTF	TGTGCCAGCACCCCGCGGGGCAGCCAAGTTTTTAACTATGGCTACACCTTC
TRBJ2-7	.	.	TRBV6-6	CASSLGAGYEQYF	TGTGCCAGCAGTTTGGGCGCGGGCTACGAGCAGTACTTC